One sample yielded the 11 T cell receptor beta chains listed below, sequenced in a study of cytomegalovirus exposure and HLA in healthy donors. In the PCR, 60 Vbeta and 13 Jbeta primers were used. Only in-frame clones appear in the TCRdb table, and some are missing; sequencing was by immunoSEQ multiplex PCR. The table has about 160,000 clones, 82% seen once. Sequencing was carried out using PBMCs. Receptors were obtained from a girl aged 2 to 9 in good health and CMV-seropositive.

The V call is TRBV4-2, the J call TRBJ2-3, with 11 bases fitting TRBD1. The CDR3 sequence is 17 residues long. From germline, CDR1 is LGHNA and CDR2 YNFKEQ. Trimming cost V 2 bases and J 6 bases; bases outside gene matches: 10. CDR3 loop: CASSQRPWDRGFDTQYF. CDR3 coding DNA: TGTGCCAGCAGCCAACGACCTTGGGACAGGGGGTTTGATACGCAGTATTTT.

The genes are TRBV14 and TRBJ2-5; a possible D gene is TRBD2 (6 bases). V was shortened by 6 bases and J by 7 bases, with 27 bases between the two germline ends. The CDR3 covers 17 residues. Per the germline V gene, CDR1 is SGHDN and CDR2 is FVKESK. The CDR3 here is CASRIGGVCDFCATQYF. For the CDR3, the DNA is TGTGCCAGCAGAATAGGCGGGGTATGTGACTTTTGTGCGACCCAGTACTTC.

This chain uses TRBV7-9 with TRBJ1-2, with D possibly TRBD1 on 6 matching bases. The CDR3 length is 13 residues. The V gene lost 5 bases and the J gene lost 8 bases, with 15 bases spanning the gap. In germline, CDR1 is SEHNR, CDR2 FQNEAQ (reference sequence). The CDR3 DNA reads TGTGCCAGCAGCGACCTGACAGGTGACGGCTACACCTTC. Translated, it gives CASSDLTGDGYTF.

The V call is TRBV4-2, the J call TRBJ2-7; 10 bases are a match to TRBD1. V shed 3 bases, J shed 6 bases, and the junction held 14 bases outside the gene matches. CDR3 length: 17 amino acids. Germline lookup yields CDR1 LGHNA and CDR2 YNFKEQ. Here the CDR3 reads CASSQLTAGTGDREQYF. CDR3 nucleotide sequence: TGTGCCAGCAGCCAGCTAACGGCAGGGACAGGGGATCGCGAGCAGTACTTC.

The chain carries TRBV6-1 and TRBJ1-1, with 7 nucleotides matching TRBD1. V was pared by 1 base and J by 0 bases, with 2 bases of the junction left unmatched. Germline V gene lookup returns CDR1 MNHNS and CDR2 SASEGT. The CDR3 runs 15 residues. CDR3: CASSEGGTVNTEAFF. CDR3 sequence (DNA): TGTGCCAGCAGTGAAGGAGGGACAGTGAACACTGAAGCTTTCTTT.

The chain employs TRBV18 and TRBJ1-3; the D is unclear. Trimming stripped 3 bases from V and 4 bases from J, with 13 bases between. The V gene's germline CDR1 is KGHSH and CDR2 LQKENI. The CDR3 runs 15 residues. In DNA, the CDR3 is TGTGCCAGCTCACCGACCGGGGTCGGGGGAAACACCATATATTTT. As protein: CASSPTGVGGNTIYF.

The chain uses TRBV4-1 and TRBJ1-2, with D possibly TRBD1 on 5 matching bases. Germline values: CDR1 MGHRA, CDR2 YSYEKL. Trimming took 0 bases from V and 3 from J, leaving 17 bases between them. The CDR3 has 17 amino acids. In nucleotides, the CDR3 is TGCGCCAGCAGCCAAGATTTTGGTGGGGCATGGGACTATGGCTACACCTTC. Its protein is CASSQDFGGAWDYGYTF.

This sequence joins TRBV18 and TRBJ1-4; D call uncertain. Germline CDR1 is KGHSH and CDR2 is LQKENI. V lost 4 bases and J lost 5, with 8 bases in between. This CDR3 contains 13 residues. The CDR3 DNA is TGTGCCAGCTCACGGGCCGAGAATGAAAAACTGTTTTTT. Residues: CASSRAENEKLFF.

V and J are TRBV5-6 and TRBJ1-1; a weak D match, TRBD1 (6 bases). Germline assignment: CDR1 SGHDT and CDR2 YYEEEE. There are 17 residues in the CDR3. Trimming removed 4 bases at V and 0 bases at J, with 19 bases between. The chain's CDR3 is CASSGGTQGNLNTEAFF. The CDR3 region has the DNA TGTGCCAGCAGCGGTGGGACCCAGGGGAACCTGAACACTGAAGCTTTCTTT.

The chain couples TRBV30 to TRBJ1-5; D is perhaps TRBD1 (5 bases). The CDR3 is 15 amino acids. Trimming cost V 0 bases and J 6 bases, with 15 bases left between them. CDR1 GTSNPN and CDR2 SVGIG come from the germline V gene (reference sequence). The CDR3: CAWSVQARDGQPQHF. In DNA form, the CDR3 reads TGTGCCTGGAGTGTACAGGCAAGGGATGGTCAGCCCCAGCATTTT.

The chain joins TRBV6-4 to TRBJ2-5; 11 bases are a match to TRBD2. This CDR3 has 15 amino acids. J gave up 3 bases and V 0 bases, and 0 bases lay outside the gene matches. CDR1 is MRHNA and CDR2 is SNTAGT in the germline V gene. The CDR3 loop reads CASSDSTSGKETQYF. CDR3 DNA: TGTGCCAGCAGTGACTCGACTAGCGGGAAAGAGACCCAGTACTTC.